This section outlines one T cell receptor (beta chain) sequence together with its context. What it binds is unknown. This specimen comes from a study of lymphopenia after photon versus proton radiotherapy. Findings of the study overall: A bigger post-nadir fall in TCR diversity correlated inversely with survival time in deceased patients.

The length of the CDR3 is 14 residues. The germline CDR1 and CDR2 sequences are SEHNR and FQNEAQ (reference sequence). The junction had 2 bases not matched to a gene; V was cut back by 6 bases and J by 0 bases. The assay was immunoSEQ multiplex PCR, and TCRdb's table has in-frame clones only and misses some. The sample has around 42,000 clones, over 75% seen once; the top ten hold over 2%. The sequence was collected from a man aged 40-49 years with gastric cancer. The chain employs TRBV7-9 and TRBJ2-3; 8 nucleotides agree with TRBD2. Material: peripheral blood, obtained from a patient treated with photon-based radiotherapy. The DNA for the CDR3 is TGTGCCAGCAGGGTAGCGGGGAGCACAGATACGCAGTATTTT. It specifies CASRVAGSTDTQYF.